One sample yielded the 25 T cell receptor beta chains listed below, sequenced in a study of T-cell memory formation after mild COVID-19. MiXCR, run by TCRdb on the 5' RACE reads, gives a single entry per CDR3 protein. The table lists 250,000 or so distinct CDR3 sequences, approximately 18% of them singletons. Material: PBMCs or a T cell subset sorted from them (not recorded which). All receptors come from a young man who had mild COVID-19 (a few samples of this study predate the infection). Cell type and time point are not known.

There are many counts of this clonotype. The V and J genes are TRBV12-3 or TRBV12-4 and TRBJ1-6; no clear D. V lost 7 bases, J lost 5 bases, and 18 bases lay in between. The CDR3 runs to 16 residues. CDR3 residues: CASTPALGSNNSPLHF. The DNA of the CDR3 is TGTGCCAGCACTCCCGCTTTGGGCAGTAATAATTCACCCCTCCACTTT.

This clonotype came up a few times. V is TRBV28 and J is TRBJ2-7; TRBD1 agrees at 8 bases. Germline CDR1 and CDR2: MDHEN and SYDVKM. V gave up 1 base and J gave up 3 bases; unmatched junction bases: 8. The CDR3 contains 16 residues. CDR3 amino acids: CASSLSDRVAGYEQYV. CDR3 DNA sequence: TGTGCCAGCAGTTTATCGGACAGGGTCGCGGGCTACGAGCAGTACGTC.

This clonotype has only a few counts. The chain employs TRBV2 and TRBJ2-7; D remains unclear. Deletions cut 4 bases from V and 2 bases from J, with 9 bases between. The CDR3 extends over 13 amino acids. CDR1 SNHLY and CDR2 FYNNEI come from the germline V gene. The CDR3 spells CASSVSPAYEQYF. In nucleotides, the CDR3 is TGTGCCAGCAGTGTGTCCCCGGCCTACGAGCAGTACTTC.

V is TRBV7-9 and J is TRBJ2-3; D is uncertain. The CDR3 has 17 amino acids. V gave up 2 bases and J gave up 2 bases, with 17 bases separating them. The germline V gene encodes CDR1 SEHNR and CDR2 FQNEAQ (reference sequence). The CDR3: CASSLRPLRLPTDTQYF. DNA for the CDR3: TGTGCCAGCAGCTTACGTCCACTCCGATTACCCACAGATACGCAGTATTTT.

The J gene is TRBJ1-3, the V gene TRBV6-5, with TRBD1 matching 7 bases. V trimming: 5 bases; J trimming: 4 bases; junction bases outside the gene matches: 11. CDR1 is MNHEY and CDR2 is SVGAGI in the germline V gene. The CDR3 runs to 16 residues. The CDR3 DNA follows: TGTGCCAGCAGTCGGGGCCTAGGGGGCGCAGGAAACACCATATATTTT. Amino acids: CASSRGLGGAGNTIYF.

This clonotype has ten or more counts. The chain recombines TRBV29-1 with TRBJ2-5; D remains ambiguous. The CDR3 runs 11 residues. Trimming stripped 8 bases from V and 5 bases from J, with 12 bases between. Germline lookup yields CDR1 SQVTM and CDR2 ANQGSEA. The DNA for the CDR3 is TGCAGCACCCGGCCGTGGGAGACCCAGTACTTC. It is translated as CSTRPWETQYF.

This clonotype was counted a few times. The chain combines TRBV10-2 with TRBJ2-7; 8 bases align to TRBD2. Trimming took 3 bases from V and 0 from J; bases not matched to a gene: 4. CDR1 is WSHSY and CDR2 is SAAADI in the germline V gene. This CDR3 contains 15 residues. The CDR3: CASSDSGGASYEQYF. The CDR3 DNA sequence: TGCGCCAGCAGTGATTCCGGGGGGGCCTCCTACGAGCAGTACTTC.

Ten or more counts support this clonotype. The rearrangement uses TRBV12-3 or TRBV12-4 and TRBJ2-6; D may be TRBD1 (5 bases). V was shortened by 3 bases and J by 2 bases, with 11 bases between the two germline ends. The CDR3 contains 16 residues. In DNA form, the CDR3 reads TGTGCCAGCAGTTTTAGGGGTATTGCTGGGGCCAACGTCCTGACTTTC. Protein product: CASSFRGIAGANVLTF.

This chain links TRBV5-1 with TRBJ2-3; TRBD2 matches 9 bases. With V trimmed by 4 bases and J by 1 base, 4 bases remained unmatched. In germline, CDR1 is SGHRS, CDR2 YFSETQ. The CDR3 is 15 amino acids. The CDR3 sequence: CASSQLAGRTDTQYF. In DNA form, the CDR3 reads TGCGCCAGCAGCCAACTAGCGGGCCGCACAGATACGCAGTATTTT.

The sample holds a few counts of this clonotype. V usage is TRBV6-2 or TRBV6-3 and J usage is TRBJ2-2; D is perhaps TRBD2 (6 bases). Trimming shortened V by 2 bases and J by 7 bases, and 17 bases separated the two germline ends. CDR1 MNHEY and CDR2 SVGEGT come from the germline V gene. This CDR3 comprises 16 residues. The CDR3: CASSYIGRLDGGELFF. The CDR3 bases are TGTGCCAGCAGTTACATCGGACGACTAGATGGCGGGGAGCTGTTTTTT.

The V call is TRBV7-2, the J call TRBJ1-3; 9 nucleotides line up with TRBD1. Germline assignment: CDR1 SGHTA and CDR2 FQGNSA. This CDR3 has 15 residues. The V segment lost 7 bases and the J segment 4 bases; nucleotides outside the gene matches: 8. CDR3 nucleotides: TGTGCCAGCACTCTCGGGACAGGGAGAGGAAACACCATATATTTT. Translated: CASTLGTGRGNTIYF.

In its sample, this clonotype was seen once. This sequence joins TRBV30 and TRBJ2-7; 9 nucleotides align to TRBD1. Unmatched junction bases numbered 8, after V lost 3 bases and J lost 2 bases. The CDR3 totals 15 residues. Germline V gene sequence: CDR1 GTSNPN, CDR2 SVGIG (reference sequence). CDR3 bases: TGTGCCTGGAGGGAAACAGGGGGCATCCCCTACGAGCAGTACTTC. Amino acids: CAWRETGGIPYEQYF.

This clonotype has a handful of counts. The CDR3 here is CASSPDVRYGYTF. The DNA for the CDR3 is TGTGCCAGCTCACCCGATGTACGGTATGGCTACACCTTC. This chain joins TRBV18 and TRBJ1-2; no clear D. This CDR3 comprises 13 residues. Germline-derived CDR1 and CDR2 are KGHSH and LQKENI. The ends were cut back, 3 bases at V and 5 bases at J, with 10 bases in the middle.

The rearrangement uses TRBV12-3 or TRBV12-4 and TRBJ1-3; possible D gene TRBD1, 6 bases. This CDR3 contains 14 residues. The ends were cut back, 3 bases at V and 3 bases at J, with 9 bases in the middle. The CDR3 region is CASSFNRVGNTIYF. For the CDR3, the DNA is TGTGCCAGCAGTTTTAACAGGGTTGGAAACACCATATATTTT.

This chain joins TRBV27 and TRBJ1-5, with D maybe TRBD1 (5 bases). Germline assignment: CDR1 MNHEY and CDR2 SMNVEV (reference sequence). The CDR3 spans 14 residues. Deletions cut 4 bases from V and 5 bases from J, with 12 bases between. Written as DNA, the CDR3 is TGTGCCAGCAGTTCCGGGACCGACGATCAGCCCCAGCATTTT. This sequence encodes CASSSGTDDQPQHF.

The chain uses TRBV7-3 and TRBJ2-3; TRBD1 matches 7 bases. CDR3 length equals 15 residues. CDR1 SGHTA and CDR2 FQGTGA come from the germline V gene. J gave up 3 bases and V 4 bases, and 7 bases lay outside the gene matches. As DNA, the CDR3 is TGTGCCAGCAGCTCGGGGACAGTCACAACAGATACGCAGTATTTT. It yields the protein CASSSGTVTTDTQYF. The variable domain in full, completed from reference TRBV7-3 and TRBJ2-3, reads GAGVSQTPSNKVTEKGKYVELRCDPISGHTALYWYRQSLGQGPEFLIYFQGTGAADDSGLPNDRFFAVRPEGSVSTLKIQRTERGDSAVYLCASSSGTVTTDTQYFGPGTRLTVL.

The CDR3 nucleotides are TGTGCCAGCAGCCAAGGACTAGCGGGGGTACCCCAAGAGACCCAGTACTTC. Its protein product is CASSQGLAGVPQETQYF. The rearrangement uses TRBV7-9 and TRBJ2-5; 13 nucleotides align to TRBD2. CDR1 and CDR2 from the germline V gene are SEHNR and FQNEAQ (reference sequence). The V segment lost 5 bases and the J segment 1 base; nucleotides outside the gene matches: 7. The CDR3 is 17 residues long.

The CDR3 coding sequence is TGTGCCACCAGTGATACCTCCGGGACAGGGGTCACCGGGGAGCTGTTTTTT. Encoded protein: CATSDTSGTGVTGELFF. The rearrangement joins TRBV24-1 to TRBJ2-2, with 10 bases lining up with TRBD1. This CDR3 has 17 amino acids. Trimming removed 3 bases from V and 4 bases from J; junction bases left unmatched: 7. Germline CDR1 is KGHDR and CDR2 is SFDVKD.

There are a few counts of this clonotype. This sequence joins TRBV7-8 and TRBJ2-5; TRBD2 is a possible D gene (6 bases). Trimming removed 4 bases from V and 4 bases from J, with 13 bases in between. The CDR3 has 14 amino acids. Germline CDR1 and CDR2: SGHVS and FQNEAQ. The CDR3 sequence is CASSSYQGGETQYF. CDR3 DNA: TGTGCCAGCAGCTCATACCAGGGAGGAGAGACCCAGTACTTC.

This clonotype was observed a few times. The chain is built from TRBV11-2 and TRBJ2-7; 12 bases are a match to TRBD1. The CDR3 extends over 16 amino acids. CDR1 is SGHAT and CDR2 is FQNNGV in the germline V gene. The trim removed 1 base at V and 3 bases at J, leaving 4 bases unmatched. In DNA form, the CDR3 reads TGTGCCAGCAGCTTAGTGGGGACAGGGGGCATCTACGAGCAGTACTTC. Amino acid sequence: CASSLVGTGGIYEQYF.

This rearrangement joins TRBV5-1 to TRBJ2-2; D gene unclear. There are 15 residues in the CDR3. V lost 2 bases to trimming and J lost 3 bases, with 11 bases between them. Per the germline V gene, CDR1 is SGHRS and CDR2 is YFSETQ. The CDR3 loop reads CASSFSPRDTGELFF. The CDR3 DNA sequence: TGCGCCAGCAGCTTCTCACCCCGGGACACCGGGGAGCTGTTTTTT. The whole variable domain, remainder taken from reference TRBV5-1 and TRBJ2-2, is KAGVTQTPRYLIKTRGQQVTLSCSPISGHRSVSWYQQTPGQGLQFLFEYFSETQRNKGNFPGRFSGRQFSNSRSEMNVSTLELGDSALYLCASSFSPRDTGELFFGEGSRLTVL.

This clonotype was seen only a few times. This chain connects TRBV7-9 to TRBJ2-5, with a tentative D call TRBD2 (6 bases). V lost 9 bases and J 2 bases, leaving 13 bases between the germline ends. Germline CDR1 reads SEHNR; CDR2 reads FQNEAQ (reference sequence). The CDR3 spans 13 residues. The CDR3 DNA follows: TGTGCCAGTAGAGCGAGCGGGCAAGAGACCCAGTACTTC. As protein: CASRASGQETQYF.

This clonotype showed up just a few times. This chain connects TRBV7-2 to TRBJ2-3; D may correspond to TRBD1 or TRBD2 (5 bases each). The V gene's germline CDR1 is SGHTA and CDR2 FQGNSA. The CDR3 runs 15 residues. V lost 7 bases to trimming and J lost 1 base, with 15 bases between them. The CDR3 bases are TGTGCCAGCAACGCACTAGGGACCCGCACAGATACGCAGTATTTT. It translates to CASNALGTRTDTQYF. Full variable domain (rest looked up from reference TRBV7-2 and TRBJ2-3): GAGVSQSPSNKVTEKGKDVELRCDPISGHTALYWYRQSLGQGLEFLIYFQGNSAPDKSGLPSDRFSAERTGGSVSTLTIQRTQQEDSAVYLCASNALGTRTDTQYFGPGTRLTVL.

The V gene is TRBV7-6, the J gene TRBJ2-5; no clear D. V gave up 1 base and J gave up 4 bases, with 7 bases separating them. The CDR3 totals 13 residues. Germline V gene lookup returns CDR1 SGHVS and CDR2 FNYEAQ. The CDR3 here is CASSLVFGETQYF. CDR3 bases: TGTGCCAGCAGCTTAGTCTTTGGAGAGACCCAGTACTTC.

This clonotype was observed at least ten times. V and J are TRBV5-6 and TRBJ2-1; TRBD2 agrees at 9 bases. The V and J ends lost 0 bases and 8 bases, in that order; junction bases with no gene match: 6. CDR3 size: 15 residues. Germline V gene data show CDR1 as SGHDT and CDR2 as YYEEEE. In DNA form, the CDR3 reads TGTGCCAGCAGCTTGGCCGGACTAGCGTCGGATGAGCAGTTCTTC. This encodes CASSLAGLASDEQFF.